This TCR beta chain was sequenced for a study of memory CD4+ T cells and cytomegalovirus serostatus. The wider study: Donors were healthy Belgian adults, 10 or so CMV seropositive and under 30 seronegative.

Profiling relied on immunoSEQ multiplex PCR, and the TCRdb table lists in-frame clones only, not all of them. The data contain 40,000 to 55,000 clones, less than 85% of them seen just once; the ten biggest clones take up 1.5% to 2%. V shed 2 bases and J shed 9 bases, with 11 bases lying between them. The CDR3 runs 13 residues. Per germline, CDR1 GTSNPN and CDR2 SVGIG (reference sequence). Single viable CD3+CD4+CD8-CD45RO+ cells were sorted as the memory CD4+ T cells. The V call is TRBV30, the J call TRBJ1-6, with D perhaps TRBD1 (5 bases). Sequencing was done on a sample of memory CD4+ T cells from blood. This receptor was identified in an adult in good health and CMV-seronegative. CDR3 bases: TGTGCCTGGAGTCGGGACCTCCGTTCACCCCTCCACTTT. This gives the protein CAWSRDLRSPLHF.